This T cell receptor (beta chain) was captured in a study of cytomegalovirus exposure and HLA in healthy donors. The germline V gene encodes CDR1 ENHRY and CDR2 SYGVKD. V was shortened by 2 bases and J by 0 bases, with 8 bases between the two germline ends. CDR3 size: 14 residues. This PCR relied on a set of 60 Vbeta primers and 13 Jbeta primers. Only in-frame clones appear in the TCRdb table, and some are missing; sequencing was by immunoSEQ multiplex PCR. The sample has some 200,000 clones, about 12% seen once. V and J are TRBV10-3 and TRBJ2-7; D may be TRBD1 (5 bases). The sample was PBMCs. The sequence came from a man in his fifties in good health and CMV-seropositive. CDR3 DNA sequence: TGTGCCATCAGTGAGAGGGGCAGCTCCTACGAGCAGTACTTC. Its translation: CAISERGSSYEQYF.